The 31 T cell receptor beta chains in this list originate from one sample, sequenced in a study of T cells in tuberculosis. Time point in this sample: new active TB diagnosis, blood taken before or within 7 days of starting treatment. Sequenced by immunoSEQ multiplex PCR; TCRdb stores in-frame clones only, minus some. The data show tens of thousands of clones, around 90% seen once. The sample in question was PBMCs, obtained at tuberculosis diagnosis. The receptors were gathered from an adult with tuberculosis.

This sequence joins TRBV28 and TRBJ1-2; D gene ambiguous. The germline gives CDR1 MDHEN, CDR2 SYDVKM. This CDR3 has 12 residues. The CDR3 here is CQAFSANYGYTF. DNA for the CDR3: TGTCAGGCTTTCTCAGCTAACTATGGCTACACCTTC.

This chain joins TRBV5-6 and TRBJ2-1; 7 bases are shared with TRBD2. V dropped 2 bases and J dropped 5; count of bases not matched to a gene: 4. The CDR3 loop spans 14 amino acids. CDR1 and CDR2 (germline): SGHDT, YYEEEE. The CDR3: CASSFTGGDNEQFF. CDR3 in DNA: TGTGCCAGCAGCTTCACGGGGGGTGACAATGAGCAGTTCTTC.

The genes are TRBV2 and TRBJ2-7, with 10 nucleotides matching TRBD2. Germline CDR1 and CDR2: SNHLY and FYNNEI. The ends lost 6 bases at V and 2 bases at J; junction bases unmatched: 7. The CDR3 runs to 15 residues. The chain's CDR3 is CASRVSGGFPYEQYF. DNA of the CDR3: TGTGCCAGCAGAGTTAGCGGGGGGTTCCCCTACGAGCAGTACTTC.

The rearrangement joins TRBV4-1 to TRBJ1-3; D gene ambiguous. The CDR3 runs to 15 residues. Per the germline V gene, CDR1 is MGHRA and CDR2 is YSYEKL. V shed 0 bases and J shed 4 bases, with 10 bases lying between them. The DNA of the CDR3 is TGCGCCAGCAGCCAAGATCGAGGAAGAGGAAACACCATATATTTT. This codes for CASSQDRGRGNTIYF.

The V gene is TRBV27, the J gene TRBJ2-4, with TRBD2 identical over 10 bases. J lost 0 bases, V lost 5 bases, and 10 bases had no gene match. This CDR3 has 18 amino acids. Per the germline V gene, CDR1 is MNHEY and CDR2 is SMNVEV (reference sequence). DNA for the CDR3: TGTGCCAGCAGTGCAGCGGGAGGGGACTATCTAGCCAAAAACATTCAGTACTTC. The encoded protein is CASSAAGGDYLAKNIQYF.

V is TRBV5-1 and J is TRBJ2-7; maybe TRBD2 (5 bases). V was cut by 4 bases and J by 4 bases, with 12 bases left in between. The CDR3 is 13 residues long. The germline CDR1 and CDR2 sequences are SGHRS and YFSETQ. The CDR3 coding sequence is TGCGCCAGCAGCCCACCCGGGAAGTACGAGCAGTACTTC. Its protein is CASSPPGKYEQYF.

This chain uses TRBV6-4 with TRBJ1-2; D possibly corresponds to TRBD1 (6 bases). Germline CDR1 and CDR2: MRHNA and SNTAGT. The V end was cut by 3 bases, the J end by 4 bases, with 15 bases between. This CDR3 comprises 15 residues. The DNA for the CDR3 is TGTGCCAGCAGTGAGGGGCAGGGGCAGTCCTATGGCTACACCTTC. Translation: CASSEGQGQSYGYTF.

The chain is built from TRBV9 and TRBJ1-3; D gene uncertain. The CDR3 consists of 14 residues. The germline V and J ends were trimmed by 6 bases and 2 bases, with 12 bases remaining between them. The germline CDR1 and CDR2 sequences are SGDLS and YYNGEE. CDR3 region: CASTSGQTGNTIYF. DNA for the CDR3: TGTGCCAGCACCTCTGGGCAGACTGGAAACACCATATATTTT.

The gene calls are TRBV10-3 and TRBJ2-3; 9 bases match TRBD2. Germline CDR1 ENHRY, CDR2 SYGVKD. V trimming: 4 bases; J trimming: 3 bases; junction bases outside the gene matches: 5. CDR3 length: 15 residues. The CDR3 loop reads CAISGLAGQTDTQYF. For the CDR3, the DNA is TGTGCCATCAGTGGTCTAGCGGGGCAAACAGATACGCAGTATTTT.

The sample holds one count of this clone. The chain employs TRBV28 and TRBJ1-5; D gene unclear. The CDR3 runs to 13 residues. Germline V lookup: CDR1 MDHEN, CDR2 SYDVKM. Trimming removed 3 bases at V and 8 bases at J, with 11 bases between. CDR3 nucleotides: TGTGCCAGCAGTTTCGAGGTTATAAAGCCCCAGCATTTT. Protein product: CASSFEVIKPQHF.

The chain has TRBV10-2 and TRBJ1-2, with D unresolved. Deletions cut 0 bases from V and 3 bases from J, with 8 bases between. This CDR3 is 14 amino acids long. CDR1 and CDR2 (germline): WSHSY, SAAADI. The CDR3: CASSESPGYYGYTF. CDR3 nucleotide sequence: TGCGCCAGCAGTGAGTCACCCGGGTACTATGGCTACACCTTC.

V gene TRBV7-2 combines with J gene TRBJ2-5; possibly TRBD2 for D (6 bases). Trimming shortened V by 5 bases and J by 4 bases, and 8 bases separated the two germline ends. CDR1 SGHTA and CDR2 FQGNSA come from the germline V gene. This CDR3 is 12 amino acids long. DNA for the CDR3: TGTGCCAGCAGCCCCGGGAGAGAGACCCAGTACTTC. Translation gives CASSPGRETQYF.

The CDR3 coding sequence is TGTGCCAGCAGCTTGGGACGGGATAATTCACCCCTCCACTTT. Translating it yields CASSLGRDNSPLHF. V usage is TRBV5-5 and J usage is TRBJ1-6; D is unclear. The germline CDR1 and CDR2 sequences are SGHKS and YYEKEE (reference sequence). The CDR3 contains 14 residues. V lost 0 bases, J lost 5 bases, and 6 bases lay in between.

This chain links TRBV11-2 with TRBJ1-6, with D unresolved. The germline V and J ends were trimmed by 1 base and 8 bases, with 9 bases remaining between them. Per germline, CDR1 SGHAT and CDR2 FQNNGV. The CDR3 is 14 amino acids. The CDR3 here is CASSLAFADSPLHF. CDR3 bases: TGTGCCAGCAGCTTAGCTTTTGCGGATTCACCCCTCCACTTT.

The chain couples TRBV18 to TRBJ1-1, with 7 bases that match TRBD1. The CDR3 loop spans 12 amino acids. The J segment lost 7 bases and the V segment lost 4 bases, leaving 3 bases of the junction unmatched. CDR1 KGHSH and CDR2 LQKENI come from the germline V gene. The CDR3 DNA reads TGTGCCAGCTCACGACGGGACAGTGAAGCTTTCTTT. Amino acid sequence: CASSRRDSEAFF.

V and J are TRBV27 and TRBJ2-5, with 8 bases matching TRBD2. Germline V gene sequence: CDR1 MNHEY, CDR2 SMNVEV (reference sequence). This CDR3 contains 16 residues. After removal of 5 bases from V and 5 bases from J, the junction contained 13 bases not matched to a gene. The CDR3 bases are TGTGCCAGCAGTCCCCCGCCCGGGACTAGTAGGGAGACCCAGTACTTC. Translating it yields CASSPPPGTSRETQYF.

The chain carries TRBV2 and TRBJ1-3; no clear D gene. The CDR3 loop spans 14 amino acids. The V end lost 4 bases, the J end lost 0 bases, and 7 bases lay between the germline ends. Germline loops: CDR1 SNHLY, CDR2 FYNNEI. The CDR3 nucleotides read TGTGCCAGCAGTGGTCCAGACTCTGGAAACACCATATATTTT. Translation gives CASSGPDSGNTIYF.

The CDR3 region has the DNA TGTGCCAGCAGCCAGAGGACTAGCGGGACCTACAATGAGCAGTTCTTC. Amino acids: CASSQRTSGTYNEQFF. The chain joins TRBV5-4 to TRBJ2-1, with 12 positions matching TRBD2. The CDR3 covers 16 residues. V was pared by 4 bases and J by 2 bases, with 4 bases of the junction left unmatched. The germline gives CDR1 SGHNT, CDR2 YYREEE (reference sequence).

The chain joins TRBV6-5 to TRBJ1-3, with D perhaps TRBD1 (5 bases). The V end was cut by 8 bases, the J end by 0 bases, with 14 bases between. Germline V lookup: CDR1 MNHEY, CDR2 SVGAGI. The CDR3 is 15 residues long. This CDR3 is CASSNSRGSGNTIYF. CDR3 in DNA: TGTGCCAGCTCTAACAGTAGGGGCTCTGGAAACACCATATATTTT.

This clone has a single count. Other DNA sequences in this sample translate to the same CDR3. The V and J genes are TRBV4-3 and TRBJ1-5; the D is unclear. The CDR3 runs 15 residues. CDR1 and CDR2 from the germline V gene are LGHNA and YSLEER. Trimming cost V 0 bases and J 1 base, with 7 bases left between them. The CDR3: CASSQDRGSNQPQHF. CDR3 coding DNA: TGCGCCAGCAGCCAAGATCGGGGAAGCAATCAGCCCCAGCATTTT.

V and J are TRBV9 and TRBJ2-1; D may be TRBD1 (5 bases). Trimming pared 9 bases from V and 8 bases from J, leaving 18 bases between. CDR3 length: 13 amino acids. Germline V gene lookup returns CDR1 SGDLS and CDR2 YYNGEE. The CDR3 protein is CATSTGPWDEQFF. The CDR3 DNA sequence: TGTGCCACCTCTACAGGACCTTGGGATGAGCAGTTCTTC.

This clone occurred a few times. The V gene is TRBV6-5, the J gene TRBJ1-6, with 8 nucleotides matching TRBD1. The CDR3 covers 13 residues. Looked up from germline, CDR1 is MNHEY and CDR2 is SVGAGI. V was pared by 9 bases and J by 7 bases, with 5 bases of the junction left unmatched. The CDR3 loop reads CASRGQGNSPLHF. CDR3 DNA sequence: TGTGCCAGTAGAGGACAGGGAAATTCACCCCTCCACTTT.

The rearrangement joins TRBV30 to TRBJ1-4, with 9 bases lining up with TRBD1. Unmatched junction bases numbered 6, after V lost 6 bases and J lost 4 bases. The CDR3 is 14 residues long. Germline V lookup: CDR1 GTSNPN, CDR2 SVGIG (reference sequence). The CDR3 here is CACTRTGVNEKLFF. The CDR3 nucleotides read TGTGCCTGCACCCGGACAGGGGTTAATGAAAAACTGTTTTTT.

The chain employs TRBV5-8 and TRBJ2-7; perhaps TRBD2 as D (5 bases). The CDR3 totals 15 residues. Deletions cut 1 base from V and 6 bases from J, with 17 bases between. Germline-derived CDR1 and CDR2 are SGHTS and YDEGEE. The CDR3 DNA is TGTGCCAGCAGCTTGTTTAGAGGGAGCGAGTCCGAGCAGTACGTC. This codes for CASSLFRGSESEQYV.

This sequence joins TRBV5-1 and TRBJ2-3, with 9 bases identical to TRBD2. Unmatched junction bases numbered 4, after V lost 5 bases and J lost 0 bases. The CDR3 is 15 amino acids. Germline V gives CDR1 SGHRS, CDR2 YFSETQ. The CDR3 protein is CASRTGTSSTDTQYF. CDR3 nucleotide sequence: TGCGCCAGCAGAACCGGGACTAGCAGCACAGATACGCAGTATTTT.

The chain has TRBV5-4 and TRBJ2-1, with 9 nucleotides matching TRBD2. In germline, CDR1 is SGHNT, CDR2 YYREEE (reference sequence). The J segment lost 0 bases and the V segment lost 4 bases, leaving 2 bases of the junction unmatched. The CDR3 is 15 amino acids. Written as DNA, the CDR3 is TGTGCCAGCAGCGCGGGGGGGTCCTCCTACAATGAGCAGTTCTTC. It is translated as CASSAGGSSYNEQFF.

In this sample, this clone turned up once. The rearrangement uses TRBV7-2 and TRBJ2-1, with D tentatively TRBD1 (5 bases). V shed 5 bases and J shed 0 bases, with 8 bases lying between them. The CDR3 runs to 14 residues. Germline V lookup: CDR1 SGHTA, CDR2 FQGNSA. For the CDR3, the DNA is TGTGCCAGCAGCCGACAGAGCTCCTACAATGAGCAGTTCTTC. Its translation is CASSRQSSYNEQFF.

The J gene is TRBJ2-6, the V gene TRBV21-1; no DNA check was done on the table's D call, TRBD1. TRBV21-1 is listed as a pseudogene. CDR3 length: 18 amino acids. In DNA form, the CDR3 reads TGTGCCAGACCACGGAGTTGGGACAGGGAGTCTGGGGCCAACGTCCTGACTTTC. As protein: CARPRSWDRESGANVLTF.

The chain recombines TRBV7-6 with TRBJ1-4, with D possibly being TRBD1 (6 bases). This CDR3 is built from 14 residues. The V end lost 1 base, the J end lost 7 bases, and 10 bases lay between the germline ends. CDR1 is SGHVS, CDR2 FNYEAQ, per germline. The DNA of the CDR3 is TGTGCCAGCAGCTTAGGAGGGGGGGGTGAAAAACTGTTTTTT. Translated, it gives CASSLGGGGEKLFF.

The chain links TRBV2 to TRBJ1-1; the match to TRBD1 covers 11 bases. V was pared by 5 bases and J by 0 bases, with 8 bases of the junction left unmatched. The V gene's germline CDR1 is SNHLY and CDR2 FYNNEI. The CDR3 spans 17 residues. The CDR3 loop reads CASSLWTGGLMNTEAFF. CDR3 DNA: TGTGCCAGCAGTCTTTGGACAGGGGGCCTTATGAACACTGAAGCTTTCTTT.

The chain couples TRBV15 to TRBJ1-6; D call uncertain. V lost 3 bases and J lost 10, with 19 bases in between. Germline V lookup: CDR1 LNHNV, CDR2 YYDKDF (reference sequence). This CDR3 has 16 amino acids. This chain's CDR3 is CATSSGWGGLRSPLHF. The CDR3 nucleotides are TGTGCCACCAGCAGCGGTTGGGGAGGCCTCCGGTCACCCCTCCACTTT.